The subject of this entry is one T cell receptor (beta chain). Antigen specificity is unknown. An end of the junction does not agree with germline; a read error may underlie this. The protocol was immunoSEQ multiplex PCR, while the TCRdb copy is restricted to in-frame clones and leaves out a portion. Of 150,000 to 200,000 clones in the sample, about nine tenths were seen once. The data are from a study of lymphopenia after photon versus proton radiotherapy. CDR3 size: 15 residues. Germline-derived CDR1 and CDR2 are SGHTA and FQGNSA. Study findings and constraints: Photon-treated patients lost naive T cells and TCR diversity; proton-treated stayed stable. After the lymphocyte nadir, photon-treated repertoires showed oligoclonal expansion, especially of CD8+ Temra cells.

The source is a man aged 50 to 60 with gastric cancer. V is TRBV7-2 and J is TRBJ1-1; a weak D match, TRBD1 (5 bases). This specimen was peripheral blood, taken from a patient treated with photon-based radiotherapy. The CDR3 here is CASTAYVSGTVPREF. The CDR3 coding sequence is TGTGCCAGCACCGCTTATGTTTCGGGGACGGTTCCTCGGGAGTTT.